This T cell receptor beta chain originates from a study of blood T cell repertoires in COVID-19. Whole-study context: PBMCs, B-cell-depleted T cells, or T cells were the source of the cDNA or gDNA that made up the material.

Study processing details: Using reference gene primer amplification, nucleated cell counts were estimated. This table comes from immunoSEQ multiplex PCR, and its TCRdb copy is limited to in-frame clones, with some not included. V, J and clone size are those of that table, while D and trimming were read from the DNA. The repertoire has about 240,000 clones, 82% of them found once; the top ten carry about 4.8%. The receptor's source is a woman aged 70-85 years with acute or convalescent COVID-19. The sample comprised peripheral blood.

CDR3 amino acids: CASSRDRENTEAFF. The CDR3 DNA sequence: TGCGCCAGCAGCCGGGACAGGGAGAACACTGAAGCTTTCTTT. The V gene is TRBV5-1, the J gene TRBJ1-1, with 9 bases that match TRBD1. J gave up 1 base and V 4 bases, and 2 bases lay outside the gene matches. This CDR3 is 14 amino acids long. In germline, CDR1 is SGHRS, CDR2 YFSETQ.